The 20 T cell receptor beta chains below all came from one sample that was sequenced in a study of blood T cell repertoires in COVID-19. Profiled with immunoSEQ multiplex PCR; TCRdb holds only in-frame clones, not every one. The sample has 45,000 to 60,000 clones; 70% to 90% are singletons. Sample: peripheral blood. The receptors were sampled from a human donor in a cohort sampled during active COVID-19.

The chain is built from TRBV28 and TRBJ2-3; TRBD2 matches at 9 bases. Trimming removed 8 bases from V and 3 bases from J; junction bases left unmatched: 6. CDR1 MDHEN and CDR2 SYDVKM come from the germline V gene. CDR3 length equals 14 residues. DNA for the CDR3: TGTGCCAGCGCATTCCTAGCGGGAACAGATACGCAGTATTTT. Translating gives CASAFLAGTDTQYF.

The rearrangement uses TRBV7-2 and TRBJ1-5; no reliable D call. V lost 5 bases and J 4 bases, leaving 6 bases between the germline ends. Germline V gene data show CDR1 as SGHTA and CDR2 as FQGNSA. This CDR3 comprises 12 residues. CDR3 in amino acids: CASSILNQPQHF. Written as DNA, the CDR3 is TGTGCCAGCAGCATCTTGAATCAGCCCCAGCATTTT.

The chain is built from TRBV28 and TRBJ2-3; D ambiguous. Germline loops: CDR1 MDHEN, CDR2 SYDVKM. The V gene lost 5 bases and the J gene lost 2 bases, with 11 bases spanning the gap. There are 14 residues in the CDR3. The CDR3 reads CASSTRHPTDTQYF. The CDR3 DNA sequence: TGTGCCAGCAGTACCCGACACCCCACAGATACGCAGTATTTT.

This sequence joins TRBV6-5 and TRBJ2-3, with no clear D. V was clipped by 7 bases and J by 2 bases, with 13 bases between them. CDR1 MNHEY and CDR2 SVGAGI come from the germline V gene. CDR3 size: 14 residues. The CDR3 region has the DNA TGTGCCAGCACCCAGGTTTTCGACACAGATACGCAGTATTTT. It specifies CASTQVFDTDTQYF.

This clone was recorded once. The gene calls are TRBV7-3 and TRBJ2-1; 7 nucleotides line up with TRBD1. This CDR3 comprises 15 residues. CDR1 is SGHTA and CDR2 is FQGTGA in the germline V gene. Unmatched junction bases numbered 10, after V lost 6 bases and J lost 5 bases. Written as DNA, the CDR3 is TGTGCCAGCAGTCCCTTCACAGGGGCGAACAATGAGCAGTTCTTC. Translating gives CASSPFTGANNEQFF.

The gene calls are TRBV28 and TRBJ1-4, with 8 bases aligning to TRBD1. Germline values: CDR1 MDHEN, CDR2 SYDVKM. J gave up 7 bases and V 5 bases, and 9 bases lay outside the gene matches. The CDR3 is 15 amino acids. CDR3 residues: CASSTPGGNGEKLFF. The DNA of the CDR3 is TGTGCCAGCAGTACCCCAGGGGGCAACGGTGAAAAACTGTTTTTT.

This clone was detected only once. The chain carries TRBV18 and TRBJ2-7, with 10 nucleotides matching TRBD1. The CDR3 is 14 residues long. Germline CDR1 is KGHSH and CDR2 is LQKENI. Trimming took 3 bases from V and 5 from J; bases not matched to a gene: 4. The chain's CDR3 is CASSPGQGSNEQYF. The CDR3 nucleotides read TGTGCCAGCTCACCGGGACAGGGGAGCAACGAGCAGTACTTC.

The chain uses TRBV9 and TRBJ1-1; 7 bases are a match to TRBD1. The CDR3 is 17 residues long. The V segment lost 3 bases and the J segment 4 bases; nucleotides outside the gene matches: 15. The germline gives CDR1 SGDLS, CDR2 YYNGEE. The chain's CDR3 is CASSAHRGFEVGTEAFF. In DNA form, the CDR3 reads TGTGCCAGCAGCGCCCACAGGGGTTTTGAAGTTGGCACTGAAGCTTTCTTT.

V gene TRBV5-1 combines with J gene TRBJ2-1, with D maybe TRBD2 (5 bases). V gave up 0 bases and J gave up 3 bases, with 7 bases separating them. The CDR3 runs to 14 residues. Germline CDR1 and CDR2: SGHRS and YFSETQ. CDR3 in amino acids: CASSLERSYNEQFF. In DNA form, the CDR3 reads TGCGCCAGCAGCTTGGAGCGGAGCTACAATGAGCAGTTCTTC.

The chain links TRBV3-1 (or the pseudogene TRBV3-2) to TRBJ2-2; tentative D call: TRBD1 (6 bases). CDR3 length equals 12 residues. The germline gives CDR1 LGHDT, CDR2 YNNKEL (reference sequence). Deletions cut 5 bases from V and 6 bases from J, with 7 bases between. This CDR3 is CASSKGAGELFF. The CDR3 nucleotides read TGTGCCAGCAGCAAGGGGGCCGGGGAGCTGTTTTTT.

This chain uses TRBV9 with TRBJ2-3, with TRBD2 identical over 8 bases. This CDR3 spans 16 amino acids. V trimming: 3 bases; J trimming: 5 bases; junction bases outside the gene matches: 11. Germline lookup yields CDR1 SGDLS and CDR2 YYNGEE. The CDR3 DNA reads TGTGCCAGCAGCGCTAGCGGGTTAGGTTACGGAGATACGCAGTATTTT. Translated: CASSASGLGYGDTQYF.

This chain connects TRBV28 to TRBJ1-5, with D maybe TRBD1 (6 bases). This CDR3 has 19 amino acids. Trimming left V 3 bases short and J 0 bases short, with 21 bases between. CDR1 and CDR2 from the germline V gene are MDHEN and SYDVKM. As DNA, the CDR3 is TGTGCCAGCAGTTTTTTAGGAGTCGGAGGACAGCATAGCAATCAGCCCCAGCATTTT. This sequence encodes CASSFLGVGGQHSNQPQHF.

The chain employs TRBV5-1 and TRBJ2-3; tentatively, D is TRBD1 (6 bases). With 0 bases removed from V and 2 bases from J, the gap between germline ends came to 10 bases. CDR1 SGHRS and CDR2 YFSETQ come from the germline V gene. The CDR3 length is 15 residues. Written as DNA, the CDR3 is TGCGCCAGCAGCTTGGCGGGACATTTCACAGATACGCAGTATTTT. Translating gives CASSLAGHFTDTQYF.

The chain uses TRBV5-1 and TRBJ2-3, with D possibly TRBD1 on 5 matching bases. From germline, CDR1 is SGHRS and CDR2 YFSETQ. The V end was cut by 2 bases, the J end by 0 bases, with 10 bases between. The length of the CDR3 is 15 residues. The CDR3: CASSFTGHSTDTQYF. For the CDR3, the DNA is TGCGCCAGCAGCTTTACCGGACACAGCACAGATACGCAGTATTTT. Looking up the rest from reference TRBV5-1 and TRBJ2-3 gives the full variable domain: KAGVTQTPRYLIKTRGQQVTLSCSPISGHRSVSWYQQTPGQGLQFLFEYFSETQRNKGNFPGRFSGRQFSNSRSEMNVSTLELGDSALYLCASSFTGHSTDTQYFGPGTRLTVL.

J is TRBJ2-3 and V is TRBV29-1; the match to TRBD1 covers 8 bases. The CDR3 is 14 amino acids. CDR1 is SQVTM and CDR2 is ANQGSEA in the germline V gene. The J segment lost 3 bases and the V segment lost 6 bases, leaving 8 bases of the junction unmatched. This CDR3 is CSVAGTGTTDTQYF. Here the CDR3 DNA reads TGCAGCGTGGCCGGGACAGGAACAACAGATACGCAGTATTTT.

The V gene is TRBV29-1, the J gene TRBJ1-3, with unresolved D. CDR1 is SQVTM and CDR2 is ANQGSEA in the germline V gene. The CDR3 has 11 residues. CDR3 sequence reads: CSTASGNTIYF. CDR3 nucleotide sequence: TGCAGTACAGCCTCTGGAAACACCATATATTTT.

CDR3 nucleotide sequence: TGTGCCATCAGTGAGACTAGCGGGAGGGCTTTCCCCTACGAGCAGTACTTC. Its translation: CAISETSGRAFPYEQYF. The chain uses TRBV10-3 and TRBJ2-7; 13 bases align to TRBD2. Germline lookup yields CDR1 ENHRY and CDR2 SYGVKD. The V gene end was trimmed by 2 bases and the J gene end by 2 bases; junction bases not matched to a gene: 6. CDR3 size: 17 residues.

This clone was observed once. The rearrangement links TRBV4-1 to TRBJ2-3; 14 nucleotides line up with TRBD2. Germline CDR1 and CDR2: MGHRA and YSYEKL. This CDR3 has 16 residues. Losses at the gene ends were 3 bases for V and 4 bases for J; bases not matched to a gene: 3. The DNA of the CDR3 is TGCGCCAGCAGCCAGGGGACTAGCGGGAGATCAGATACGCAGTATTTT. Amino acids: CASSQGTSGRSDTQYF.

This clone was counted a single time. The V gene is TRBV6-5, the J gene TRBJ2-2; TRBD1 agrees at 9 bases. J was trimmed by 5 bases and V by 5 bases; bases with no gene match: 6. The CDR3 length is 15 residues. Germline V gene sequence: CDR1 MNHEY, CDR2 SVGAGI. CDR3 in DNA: TGTGCCAGCAGTAGAGGGACAGGGAGAACCGGGGAGCTGTTTTTT. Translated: CASSRGTGRTGELFF.

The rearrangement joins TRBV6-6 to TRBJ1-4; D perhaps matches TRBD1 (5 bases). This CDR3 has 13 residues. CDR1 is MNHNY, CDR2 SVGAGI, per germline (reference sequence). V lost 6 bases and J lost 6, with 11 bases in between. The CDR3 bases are TGTGCCAGCAGGCGGGACGGGGATGAAAAACTGTTTTTT. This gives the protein CASRRDGDEKLFF.